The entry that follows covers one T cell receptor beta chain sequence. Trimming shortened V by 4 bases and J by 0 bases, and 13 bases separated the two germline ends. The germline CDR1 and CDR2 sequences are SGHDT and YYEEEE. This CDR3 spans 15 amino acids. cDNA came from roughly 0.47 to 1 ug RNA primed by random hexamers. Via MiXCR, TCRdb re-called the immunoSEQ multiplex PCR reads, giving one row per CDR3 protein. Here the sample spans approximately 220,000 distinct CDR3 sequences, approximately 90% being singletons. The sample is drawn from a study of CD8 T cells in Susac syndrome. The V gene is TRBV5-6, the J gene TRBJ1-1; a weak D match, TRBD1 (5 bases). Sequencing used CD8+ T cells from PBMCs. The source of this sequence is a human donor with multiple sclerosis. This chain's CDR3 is CASSPPAGMNTEAFF. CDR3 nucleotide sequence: TGTGCCAGCAGCCCCCCGGCAGGGATGAACACTGAAGCTTTCTTT.